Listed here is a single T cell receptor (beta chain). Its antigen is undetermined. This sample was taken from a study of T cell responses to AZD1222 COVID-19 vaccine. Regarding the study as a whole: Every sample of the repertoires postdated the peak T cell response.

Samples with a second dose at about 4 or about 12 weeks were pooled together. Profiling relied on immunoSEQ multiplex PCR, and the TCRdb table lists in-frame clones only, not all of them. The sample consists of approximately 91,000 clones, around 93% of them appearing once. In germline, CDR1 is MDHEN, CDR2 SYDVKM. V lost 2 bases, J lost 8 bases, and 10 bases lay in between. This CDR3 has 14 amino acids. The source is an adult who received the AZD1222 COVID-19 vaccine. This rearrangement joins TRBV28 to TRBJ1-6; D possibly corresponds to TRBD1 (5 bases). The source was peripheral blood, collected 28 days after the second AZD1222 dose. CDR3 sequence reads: CASSLKGSYSPLHF. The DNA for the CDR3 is TGTGCCAGCAGTTTAAAGGGGAGTTATTCACCCCTCCACTTT.